Below, 3 T cell receptor beta chains from the same sample are listed, as sequenced in a study of blood T cell repertoires in COVID-19. Method: immunoSEQ multiplex PCR; TCRdb's copy keeps in-frame clones and lacks some. This sample has around 40,000 clones, with around 79% found just once. Material: peripheral blood. The receptors shown here come from a woman of 80 years or more with acute or convalescent COVID-19.

This chain joins TRBV19 and TRBJ1-3, with D unclear. This CDR3 comprises 16 residues. Germline CDR1 LNHDA, CDR2 SQIVND (reference sequence). V lost 0 bases and J lost 2, with 11 bases in between. The CDR3 loop reads CASSIESISTGNTIYF. In nucleotides, the CDR3 is TGTGCCAGTAGTATAGAAAGCATATCAACTGGAAACACCATATATTTT.

The chain has TRBV3-1 (or the pseudogene TRBV3-2) and TRBJ1-2; 9 nucleotides align to TRBD1. Per germline, CDR1 LGHDT and CDR2 YNNKEL (reference sequence). Trimming took 0 bases from V and 7 from J; bases not matched to a gene: 6. The CDR3 runs 15 residues. CDR3 nucleotide sequence: TGTGCCAGCAGCCAAGATGAGGACAGGGGACGTGGCTACACCTTC. Protein: CASSQDEDRGRGYTF.

The V and J genes are TRBV5-1 and TRBJ2-7; possible D gene TRBD1, 5 bases. The germline V gene encodes CDR1 SGHRS and CDR2 YFSETQ. V was clipped by 2 bases and J by 0 bases, with 9 bases between them. The CDR3 has 14 amino acids. CDR3: CASSLQASSYEQYF. The CDR3 bases are TGCGCCAGCAGCTTACAGGCAAGCTCCTACGAGCAGTACTTC.